This record covers a single T cell receptor beta chain. The data stem from a study of control samples from healthy donors and cancer patients. The table came from immunoSEQ multiplex PCR; TCRdb's copy has only in-frame clones and leaves some out. The sample comprises 85,000 to 100,000 clones, approximately 95% of which are singletons, and approximately 7.6% rests with the top ten. CDR1 is SNHLY and CDR2 is FYNNEI in the germline V gene. The CDR3 sequence is 15 residues long. V shed 2 bases and J shed 6 bases, with 17 bases lying between them. The chain uses TRBV2 and TRBJ2-7; D remains ambiguous. Sequenced sample: blood. This receptor was obtained from a man between 18 and 29 years old in good health. The CDR3 DNA follows: TGTGCCAGCAGTGAAAGTGGGTATGGATTACCCGAGCAGTACTTC. It encodes CASSESGYGLPEQYF. The full variable domain, its missing parts supplied by reference TRBV2 and TRBJ2-7, is EPEVTQTPSHQVTQMGQEVILRCVPISNHLYFYWYRQILGQKVEFLVSFYNNEISEKSEIFDDQFSVERPDGSNFTLKIRSTKLEDSAMYFCASSESGYGLPEQYFGPGTRLTVT.